This T cell receptor beta chain emerged from a study of CD8 T cells in ankylosing spondylitis. Study-wide findings and caveats: The study looked at matched synovial fluid samples from ankylosing spondylitis patients. Disease-linked clones were reported to be significantly enriched there. The study identified a TCR beta motif of seven or eight highly homologous variants that appeared characteristic of ankylosing spondylitis blood. Prior work had noted some motif variants in reactive arthritis blood and synovial fluid.

Using quantitative 5'-RACE with molecular barcodes, the authors made TCR beta libraries. In TCRdb, the 5' RACE reads were re-called with MiXCR into one record per CDR3 protein. The sample has hundreds of thousands of distinct CDR3 sequences; less than 25% are singletons. V was trimmed by 5 bases and J by 3 bases, leaving 10 bases between them. Germline values: CDR1 DFQATT, CDR2 SNEGSKA (reference sequence). CDR3 size: 13 residues. As regards this clonotype: Antigen: not known.

The receptor comes from a female donor with ankylosing spondylitis or in good health (not recorded which). The rearrangement links TRBV20-1 to TRBJ1-4; D not resolved. Sequenced: blood, either unsorted or a sorted T cell fraction (not recorded which). The CDR3 sequence: CSAPRRSNEKLFF. The CDR3 bases are TGCAGTGCTCCACGGCGTTCTAATGAAAAACTGTTTTTT.